This T cell receptor (beta chain) was captured by sequencing in a study of CXCR3-negative and CXCR3-positive naive CD8 T cells. Broader study findings: Memory cells differed in TRBV-TRBJ usage, but naive CXCR3-negative and CXCR3-positive cells had similar usage. When CXCR3-positive naive cells were set against CXCR3-negative naive cells, the former had more hydrophobic TRB CDR3s.

With respect to this clonotype: The antigen remains unidentified.

The authors prepared UMI-labeled TRB cDNA libraries by 5' RACE. TCRdb reprocessed the 5' RACE reads, keeping one entry per CDR3 protein, no DNA. The table for this sample gives around 140,000 distinct CDR3 sequences. Sequenced sample: naive CXCR3+ CD8+ T cells from blood. Subset defined: CD45RO-CCR7+CD27+CD95- naive CD8+ T cells expressing CXCR3 (TNR3+). This sequence originates from a human donor in good health. Some clones in this sample may be carry-over from other donors' samples.

The CDR3 region is CASSLDGGDTQYF. The chain couples TRBV5-1 to TRBJ2-3; TCRdb proposes TRBD2, but this gene call is untestable without DNA. This CDR3 region has 13 residues. CDR1 and CDR2 (germline): SGHRS, YFSETQ.